The next 6 T cell receptor beta chains were all read from a single sample in a study of PD-1 blockade in classical Hodgkin lymphoma. Relapse was seen in all patients after autologous stem cell transplantation, and brentuximab vedotin exposure was variable. The data were produced by immunoSEQ multiplex PCR, yet TCRdb's version contains in-frame clones alone and is incomplete. The sample contains about 97,000 clones, approximately 80% of which appear only once. Specimen: peripheral blood mononuclear cells (PBMCs), collected at baseline. These receptors were obtained from a human donor with classical Hodgkin lymphoma.

V gene TRBV5-6 combines with J gene TRBJ2-7; perhaps TRBD2 as D (5 bases). The CDR3 has 14 residues. CDR1 and CDR2 (germline): SGHDT, YYEEEE. V gave up 1 base and J gave up 2 bases, with 10 bases separating them. In DNA form, the CDR3 reads TGTGCCAGCAGCTTGTCCGGGGTTCCCTACGAGCAGTACTTC. This codes for CASSLSGVPYEQYF.

Here the CDR3 reads CASSLAAGQGNHEQYF. DNA of the CDR3: TGTGCCAGCAGCTTGGCAGCGGGACAGGGTAACCACGAGCAGTACTTC. The chain couples TRBV5-4 to TRBJ2-7, with 9 nucleotides matching TRBD1. V was pared by 0 bases and J by 5 bases, with 9 bases of the junction left unmatched. CDR1 and CDR2 (germline): SGHNT, YYREEE (reference sequence). The CDR3 contains 16 residues.

This clone was detected only once. Distinct nucleotide sequences in the sample also encode this CDR3. This chain links TRBV10-3 with TRBJ2-7; 13 bases match TRBD2. The CDR3 covers 15 residues. Germline V gene data show CDR1 as ENHRY and CDR2 as SYGVKD. V was pared by 3 bases and J by 2 bases, with 1 base of the junction left unmatched. The CDR3 region is CAISELAGGPYEQYF. The DNA of the CDR3 is TGTGCCATCAGTGAACTAGCGGGAGGGCCCTACGAGCAGTACTTC.

This clone came up a few times. V gene TRBV11-2 combines with J gene TRBJ2-5; weak D call: TRBD1 (5 bases). The CDR3 is 15 residues long. Germline V gene lookup returns CDR1 SGHAT and CDR2 FQNNGV. Deletions cut 0 bases from V and 5 bases from J, with 13 bases between. CDR3 in amino acids: CASSLDRTPGETQYF. CDR3 DNA sequence: TGTGCCAGCAGCTTAGACCGGACACCTGGGGAGACCCAGTACTTC.

The CDR3: CASSRTARGDEQYF. The CDR3 DNA sequence: TGCGCCAGCAGCAGGACAGCTAGGGGGGACGAGCAGTACTTC. J is TRBJ2-7 and V is TRBV10-1; the D gene could be TRBD1 or TRBD2 (6 bases each). Trimming took 6 bases from V and 5 from J, leaving 17 bases between them. The germline V gene encodes CDR1 WNHNN and CDR2 SYGVQD (reference sequence). The CDR3 consists of 14 residues.

The chain combines TRBV19 with TRBJ1-5, with D perhaps matching TRBD1 (6 bases). Germline assignment: CDR1 LNHDA and CDR2 SQIVND (reference sequence). The CDR3 extends over 13 amino acids. The V end lost 5 bases, the J end lost 7 bases, and 12 bases lay between the germline ends. CDR3 loop: CASSLGAGQPQHF. CDR3 nucleotides: TGTGCCAGTAGTTTGGGGGCCGGCCAGCCCCAGCATTTT.